The rows below give T cell receptor beta chains drawn from one sample of a study of beta chain features in type 1 diabetes. Libraries were prepared by immunoSEQ multiplex PCR; TCRdb keeps only in-frame clonotypes and omits some of them. Among 600,000 or so clones listed, roughly 12% were seen once. Sequences were obtained from naive CD4+ T cells from blood. Receptor source: a man aged 25-45 years with type 1 diabetes. Both conserved end residues are part of each CDR3. Fields, in order: D gene, clone size, V gene, J gene, CDR3 protein, CDR3 DNA. D genes are given only for firm matches. Clone size, where shown, is once, few, many, or a class for clones that have expanded.

.	few	TRBV18	TRBJ1-5	CASSPTDDQPQHF	TGTGCCAGCTCACCGACGGATGACCAGCCCCAGCATTTT
TRBD1	few	TRBV14	TRBJ2-5	CASSQGLRDRLETQYF	TGTGCCAGCAGCCAAGGCCTCCGGGACAGATTAGAGACCCAGTACTTC
.	.	TRBV7-2	TRBJ2-7	CASSSVRTSIEQYF	TGTGCCAGCAGCTCCGTACGGACTTCTATCGAGCAGTACTTC
.	.	TRBV7-9	TRBJ2-7	CASSVTETSYEQYF	TGTGCCAGCAGCGTGACTGAGACCTCCTACGAGCAGTACTTC
TRBD1	.	TRBV6-5	TRBJ1-2	CASSPGTGGDYGYTF	TGTGCCAGCAGTCCCGGGACAGGGGGCGACTATGGCTACACCTTC
TRBD1	few	TRBV5-6	TRBJ2-2	CASSRDRGISGELFF	TGTGCCAGCAGCCGTGACAGGGGGATCTCCGGGGAGCTGTTTTTT
.	.	TRBV11-2	TRBJ2-5	CASSWTTRETQYF	TGTGCCAGCAGCTGGACGACGCGAGAGACCCAGTACTTC
.	few	TRBV13	TRBJ2-3	CASSLEVATDTQYF	TGTGCCAGCAGCTTAGAGGTGGCTACAGATACGCAGTATTTT
.	few	TRBV7-9	TRBJ1-1	CASSLVSVGDGEAFF	TGTGCCAGCAGCTTAGTCAGCGTGGGGGACGGAGAAGCTTTCTTT
.	few	TRBV19	TRBJ1-1	CASSIARINTEAFF	TGTGCCAGTAGCATCGCACGGATAAACACTGAAGCTTTCTTT
.	few	TRBV7-2	TRBJ1-6	CASSLAWGSPLHF	TGTGCCAGCAGCTTAGCTTGGGGCTCACCCCTCCACTTT
TRBD2	few	TRBV27	TRBJ2-2	CASSWLAGGNTGELFF	TGTGCCAGCAGCTGGCTAGCGGGGGGAAACACCGGGGAGCTGTTTTTT
.	.	TRBV7-9	TRBJ1-5	CASSPTGGPQHF	TGTGCCAGCAGCCCGACAGGCGGGCCCCAGCATTTT
.	.	TRBV29-1	TRBJ1-1	CSVGGGTAMNTEAFF	TGCAGCGTTGGTGGGGGAACTGCCATGAACACTGAAGCTTTCTTT